A single sample gave rise to the 25 T cell receptor beta chains below, sequenced in a study of T cells after yellow fever vaccination. TCRdb redid the calling of the 5' RACE reads with MiXCR, one entry per CDR3 protein. The sample shows 170,000 or so distinct CDR3 sequences, about 6% of them seen only once. The sequenced sample was CD4+ T cells sorted from PBMCs, obtained on the day of the first yellow fever vaccination. Source of these receptors: a man between 18 and 29 years old who received the YFV17D yellow fever vaccine.

This clonotype has a count of ten or more. The rearrangement joins TRBV20-1 to TRBJ2-3; D is ambiguous. Germline assignment: CDR1 DFQATT and CDR2 SNEGSKA (reference sequence). There are 12 residues in the CDR3. V shed 4 bases and J shed 2 bases, with 7 bases lying between them. Written as DNA, the CDR3 is TGCAGTGCTACCCCTCCCACAGATACGCAGTATTTT. This encodes CSATPPTDTQYF.

The V and J genes are TRBV5-1 and TRBJ2-1; perhaps TRBD1 as D (6 bases). Germline CDR1 is SGHRS and CDR2 is YFSETQ. The V end was cut by 10 bases, the J end by 1 base, with 15 bases between. The CDR3 sequence is 14 residues long. CDR3 residues: CAGRGHPSYNEQFF. The CDR3 DNA is TGCGCCGGAAGGGGACACCCTTCCTACAATGAGCAGTTCTTC.

The V and J genes are TRBV12-3 or TRBV12-4 and TRBJ2-1; no firm D call. V lost 2 bases to trimming and J lost 0 bases, with 17 bases between them. This CDR3 spans 18 amino acids. The CDR3 loop is CASSLKMVLISSYNEQFF. The CDR3 nucleotides read TGTGCCAGCAGTTTAAAAATGGTCCTGATAAGCTCCTACAATGAGCAGTTCTTC.

This clonotype was detected only a few times. This chain uses TRBV24-1 with TRBJ1-2, with D unresolved. Germline V gives CDR1 KGHDR, CDR2 SFDVKD. This CDR3 comprises 12 residues. Trimming stripped 0 bases from V and 8 bases from J, with 6 bases between. In DNA form, the CDR3 reads TGTGCCACCAGTGATTTGCCGGGAGGCTACACCTTC. Its translation: CATSDLPGGYTF.

As DNA, the CDR3 is TGCAGTGCTAGAGGCGGGGGAGGGAATTCACCCCTCCACTTT. Its translation is CSARGGGGNSPLHF. This sequence joins TRBV20-1 and TRBJ1-6; D may be TRBD1 (5 bases). From germline, CDR1 is DFQATT and CDR2 SNEGSKA (reference sequence). This CDR3 contains 14 residues. Trimming pared 1 base from V and 7 bases from J, leaving 11 bases between.

This clonotype was counted only a few times. This chain connects TRBV5-1 to TRBJ1-1, with D maybe TRBD1 (5 bases). The CDR3 consists of 14 residues. The germline V and J ends were trimmed by 5 bases and 1 base, with 12 bases remaining between them. CDR1 is SGHRS and CDR2 is YFSETQ in the germline V gene. The CDR3 DNA is TGCGCCAGCAGTAATGGGGACTCGAACACTGAAGCTTTCTTT. Protein sequence: CASSNGDSNTEAFF.

This clonotype was detected only a few times. The chain employs TRBV6-5 and TRBJ1-2; D gene unclear. The CDR3 is made up of 14 amino acids. V lost 2 bases and J lost 8, with 15 bases in between. Per germline, CDR1 MNHEY and CDR2 SVGAGI. CDR3 coding DNA: TGTGCCAGCAGTTACATGTTTCGGGTGTTGGGCTACACCTTC. This sequence encodes CASSYMFRVLGYTF.

This sequence joins TRBV10-3 and TRBJ2-5; TRBD2 agrees at 7 bases. The trim removed 0 bases at V and 3 bases at J, leaving 7 bases unmatched. Germline loops: CDR1 ENHRY, CDR2 SYGVKD. The CDR3 sequence is 16 residues long. The CDR3 region is CAISESTRGVEETQYF. Written as DNA, the CDR3 is TGTGCCATCAGTGAGTCGACTCGGGGGGTTGAAGAGACCCAGTACTTC.

This clonotype was seen many times. The V gene is TRBV3-1, the J gene TRBJ2-1, with TRBD1 identical over 7 bases. This CDR3 spans 15 amino acids. Germline V gene data show CDR1 as LGHDT and CDR2 as YNNKEL (reference sequence). Trimming removed 5 bases from V and 2 bases from J; junction bases left unmatched: 6. In DNA form, the CDR3 reads TGTGCCAGCAGCATCTCAGGGGGTCCCTACAATGAGCAGTTCTTC. Residues: CASSISGGPYNEQFF.

The J gene is TRBJ2-3, the V gene TRBV2, with D perhaps matching TRBD1 or TRBD2 (5 bases each). Germline V gives CDR1 SNHLY, CDR2 FYNNEI. Between the trimmed V and J ends, which lost 10 bases and 1 base, there was a span of 15 bases. The CDR3 is 14 residues long. DNA of the CDR3: TGTGCCACCACACGGGACGGGGGCACAGATACGCAGTATTTT. Translated: CATTRDGGTDTQYF.

This clonotype was seen a few times. V is TRBV7-9 and J is TRBJ2-2, with a weak D call TRBD2 (5 bases). This CDR3 is 15 amino acids long. In germline, CDR1 is SEHNR, CDR2 FQNEAQ (reference sequence). Trimming took 5 bases from V and 5 from J, leaving 15 bases between them. The CDR3 sequence: CASSPQDRGTGELFF. In DNA form, the CDR3 reads TGTGCCAGCAGCCCCCAGGATCGGGGTACCGGGGAGCTGTTTTTT.

This clonotype was recorded many times. The chain combines TRBV5-5 with TRBJ2-7, with D unresolved. The ends were cut back, 4 bases at V and 1 base at J, with 12 bases in the middle. CDR1 and CDR2 from the germline V gene are SGHKS and YYEKEE (reference sequence). The CDR3 length is 14 residues. The CDR3 is CASSVTGSSYEQYV. The CDR3 DNA is TGTGCCAGCAGCGTCACCGGGTCGTCCTACGAGCAGTACGTC.

This chain uses TRBV5-8 with TRBJ2-7, with TRBD1 matching 10 bases. Germline V gene data show CDR1 as SGHTS and CDR2 as YDEGEE. This CDR3 has 13 residues. V trimming: 9 bases; J trimming: 5 bases; junction bases outside the gene matches: 8. CDR3 sequence reads: CAMSPGTGDEQYF. The CDR3 coding sequence is TGTGCCATGAGCCCCGGGACAGGGGACGAGCAGTACTTC.

This clonotype was counted ten times or more. The chain uses TRBV20-1 and TRBJ1-1; perhaps TRBD1 as D (6 bases). Trimming took 4 bases from V and 10 from J, leaving 13 bases between them. Germline CDR1 and CDR2: DFQATT and SNEGSKA (reference sequence). This CDR3 has 11 amino acids. The CDR3 sequence: CSAKTGFGAFF. DNA for the CDR3: TGCAGTGCTAAAACAGGGTTCGGAGCTTTCTTT.

This chain joins TRBV5-5 and TRBJ2-1, with D tentatively TRBD1 (5 bases). Germline V lookup: CDR1 SGHKS, CDR2 YYEKEE (reference sequence). Trimming left V 3 bases short and J 3 bases short, with 13 bases between. The CDR3 runs to 15 residues. Here the CDR3 DNA reads TGTGCCAGCAGCTCGTCCCAGACAGTCTACAATGAGCAGTTCTTC. It yields the protein CASSSSQTVYNEQFF.

This clonotype came up a few times. The chain has TRBV4-2 and TRBJ1-5; tentative D call: TRBD1 (6 bases). In germline, CDR1 is LGHNA, CDR2 YNFKEQ. The CDR3 is made up of 15 amino acids. Trimming took 1 base from V and 5 from J, leaving 12 bases between them. The CDR3 region has the DNA TGTGCCAGCAGCCAAGGCCACAGGGTTCATCAGCCCCAGCATTTT. Amino acids: CASSQGHRVHQPQHF.

This clonotype was observed at least ten times. V usage is TRBV4-1 and J usage is TRBJ2-7; 8 nucleotides line up with TRBD2. Germline loops: CDR1 MGHRA, CDR2 YSYEKL. The CDR3 runs 15 residues. V lost 0 bases and J lost 1; bases outside the gene matches: 2. The CDR3 is CASSQDLAGSYEQYF. The CDR3 coding sequence is TGCGCCAGCAGCCAAGATCTAGCGGGTTCCTACGAGCAGTACTTC.

In its sample, this clonotype was seen many times. The J gene is TRBJ2-3, the V gene TRBV7-9, with D possibly matching TRBD1 (6 bases). Germline V lookup: CDR1 SEHNR, CDR2 FQNEAQ (reference sequence). CDR3 length equals 16 residues. Between the trimmed V and J ends, which lost 2 bases and 6 bases, there was a span of 18 bases. CDR3 amino acids: CASSLSGTSLIDTQYF. CDR3 DNA sequence: TGTGCCAGCAGCTTATCAGGGACATCTTTAATTGATACGCAGTATTTT.

This clonotype was seen a handful of times. The gene calls are TRBV27 and TRBJ1-6, with D possibly TRBD1 on 5 matching bases. CDR3 size: 14 residues. Trimming cost V 3 bases and J 8 bases, with 11 bases left between them. Germline V gene lookup returns CDR1 MNHEY and CDR2 SMNVEV (reference sequence). CDR3 in DNA: TGTGCCAGCAGTTTCCTCAGGGAACATTCACCCCTCCACTTT. Residues: CASSFLREHSPLHF.

This clonotype was seen many times. The chain couples TRBV2 to TRBJ2-3, with 10 bases identical to TRBD2. V was clipped by 3 bases and J by 4 bases; unmatched bases: 4. The germline CDR1 and CDR2 sequences are SNHLY and FYNNEI. The CDR3 consists of 15 residues. The CDR3 DNA reads as TGTGCCAGCAGTGATCGGCTAGCGGGGGCAGATACGCAGTATTTT. Protein sequence: CASSDRLAGADTQYF.

This clonotype was recorded many times. This chain links TRBV9 with TRBJ2-1; TRBD2 aligns across 7 bases. V shed 3 bases and J 9 bases; nucleotides not matched to a gene: 12. This CDR3 contains 15 residues. Per the germline V gene, CDR1 is SGDLS and CDR2 is YYNGEE. The CDR3 is CASSAHGSGKSEQFF. The CDR3, as DNA: TGTGCCAGCAGCGCCCACGGGAGCGGGAAGAGTGAGCAGTTCTTC.

The chain couples TRBV5-1 to TRBJ1-1, with 7 nucleotides matching TRBD1. V dropped 4 bases and J dropped 5; count of bases not matched to a gene: 8. The CDR3 contains 14 residues. CDR1 is SGHRS, CDR2 YFSETQ, per germline. Here the CDR3 reads CASSGSSGGTEAFF. Here the CDR3 DNA reads TGCGCCAGCAGCGGATCCTCAGGGGGGACTGAAGCTTTCTTT.

This chain connects TRBV20-1 to TRBJ2-7; a weak D match, TRBD1 (5 bases). The CDR3 runs to 14 residues. Germline V gene lookup returns CDR1 DFQATT and CDR2 SNEGSKA (reference sequence). Trimming stripped 1 base from V and 0 bases from J, with 10 bases between. The CDR3 sequence: CSARGTGSSYEQYF. The CDR3 coding sequence is TGCAGTGCTAGAGGAACAGGTAGCTCCTACGAGCAGTACTTC.

The chain recombines TRBV30 with TRBJ2-6; D might be TRBD1 (5 bases). Germline V lookup: CDR1 GTSNPN, CDR2 SVGIG (reference sequence). This CDR3 is built from 18 residues. Trimming stripped 2 bases from V and 1 base from J, with 18 bases between. In DNA, the CDR3 is TGTGCCTGGAGTTATAGGGCAGGGTCGTTATCTGGGGCCAACGTCCTGACTTTC. It codes for CAWSYRAGSLSGANVLTF.

This clonotype was seen once. V usage is TRBV12-3 or TRBV12-4 and J usage is TRBJ2-2, with 9 bases lining up with TRBD2. The CDR3 contains 16 residues. The J segment lost 7 bases and the V segment lost 10 bases, leaving 16 bases of the junction unmatched. In nucleotides, the CDR3 is TGTGCCATTACCTTTGGAAATAGCGGGGGCAACGGGGAGCTGTTTTTT. It yields the protein CAITFGNSGGNGELFF.